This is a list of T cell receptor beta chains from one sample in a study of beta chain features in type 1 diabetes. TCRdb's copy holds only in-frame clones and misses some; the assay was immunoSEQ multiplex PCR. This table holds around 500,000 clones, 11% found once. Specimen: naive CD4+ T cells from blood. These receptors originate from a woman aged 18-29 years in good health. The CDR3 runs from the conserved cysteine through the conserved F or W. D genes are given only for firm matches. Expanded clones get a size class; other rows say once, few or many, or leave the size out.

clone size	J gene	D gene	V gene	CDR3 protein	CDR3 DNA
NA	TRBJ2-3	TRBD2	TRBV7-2	CASRGWTSAQDTQYF	TGTGCCAGCAGGGGATGGACTAGCGCCCAGGATACGCAGTATTTT
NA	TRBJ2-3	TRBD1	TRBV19	CATESGTASTDTQYF	TGTGCCACCGAAAGTGGGACAGCCAGCACAGATACGCAGTATTTT
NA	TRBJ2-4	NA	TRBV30	CAWSVPGLLAKNIQYF	TGTGCCTGGAGTGTACCGGGACTGTTAGCCAAAAACATTCAGTACTTC
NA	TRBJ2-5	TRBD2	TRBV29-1	CSVTGGGWETQYF	TGCAGCGTCACCGGGGGAGGGTGGGAGACCCAGTACTTC
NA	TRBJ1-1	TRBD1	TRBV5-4	CASRNQGDTEAFF	TGTGCCAGCAGAAACCAGGGGGACACTGAAGCTTTCTTT
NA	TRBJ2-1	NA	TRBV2	CASSLFHEQFF	TGTGCCAGCAGTCTTTTCCATGAGCAGTTCTTC
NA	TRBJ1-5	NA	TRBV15	CATSRGDSNQPQHF	TGTGCCACCAGCAGGGGGGACAGCAATCAGCCCCAGCATTTT
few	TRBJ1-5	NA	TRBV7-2	CASSLQGNHQPQHF	TGTGCCAGCAGCCTACAGGGAAATCATCAGCCCCAGCATTTT
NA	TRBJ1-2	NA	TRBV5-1	CASSLGQPYGYTF	TGCGCCAGCAGCTTGGGACAGCCCTATGGCTACACCTTC
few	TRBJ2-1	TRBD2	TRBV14	CASRRTGTSLYNEQFF	TGTGCCAGCAGACGGACCGGGACTAGCCTTTACAATGAGCAGTTCTTC
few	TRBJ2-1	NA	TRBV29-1	CSVGTDTYNEQFF	TGCAGCGTGGGGACGGACACCTACAATGAGCAGTTCTTC
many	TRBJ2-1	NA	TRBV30	CAWTRGGTARSYNEQFF	TGTGCCTGGACCCGAGGCGGGACCGCGCGCTCCTACAATGAGCAGTTCTTC
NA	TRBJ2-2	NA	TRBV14	CASSPKAPYGELFF	TGTGCCAGCAGCCCAAAGGCGCCCTACGGGGAGCTGTTTTTT
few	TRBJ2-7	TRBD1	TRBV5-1	CASSGTGEPYEQYF	TGCGCCAGCAGCGGCACAGGGGAACCCTACGAGCAGTACTTC
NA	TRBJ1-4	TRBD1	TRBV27	CASSSPGTGKKLFF	TGTGCCAGCAGTTCCCCCGGGACAGGAAAAAAACTGTTTTTT
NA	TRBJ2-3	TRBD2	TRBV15	CATSRDLRSGGRTDTQYF	TGTGCCACCAGCAGAGATCTGCGTAGCGGGGGCCGCACAGATACGCAGTATTTT
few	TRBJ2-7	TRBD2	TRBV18	CASSGVASGIHEQYF	TGTGCCAGCTCAGGGGTGGCTAGCGGGATCCACGAGCAGTACTTC
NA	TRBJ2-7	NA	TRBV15	CATSRDWWGSSYEQYF	TGTGCCACCAGCAGAGATTGGTGGGGGAGCTCCTACGAGCAGTACTTC
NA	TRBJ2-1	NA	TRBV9	CASSVMGADEQFF	TGTGCCAGCAGCGTAATGGGGGCGGATGAGCAGTTCTTC
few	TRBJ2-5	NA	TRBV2	CASSEVGLGQETQYF	TGTGCCAGCAGTGAAGTCGGCCTCGGACAAGAGACCCAGTACTTC
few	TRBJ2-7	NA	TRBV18	CASSPVSGGSSYEQYF	TGTGCCAGCTCACCCGTTTCAGGGGGGAGCTCCTACGAGCAGTACTTC
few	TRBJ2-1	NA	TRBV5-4	CASSGAGDSSYNEQFF	TGTGCCAGCAGTGGAGCGGGGGACAGCTCCTACAATGAGCAGTTCTTC
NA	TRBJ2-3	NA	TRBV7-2	CASSLRSSTDTQYF	TGTGCCAGCAGCTTACGGAGTAGCACAGATACGCAGTATTTT
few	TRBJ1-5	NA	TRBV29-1	CSAGNSNQPQHF	TGCAGCGCAGGGAATAGCAATCAGCCCCAGCATTTT
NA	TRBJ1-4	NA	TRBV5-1	CASSLAPGADEKLFF	TGCGCCAGCAGCTTGGCTCCAGGGGCGGATGAAAAACTGTTTTTT
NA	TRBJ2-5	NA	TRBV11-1	CASSLRGIETQYF	TGTGCCAGCAGCTTGAGAGGGATAGAGACCCAGTACTTC
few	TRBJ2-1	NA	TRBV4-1	CASSQVPGTSPSSYNEQFF	TGCGCCAGCAGCCAAGTCCCTGGGACTTCCCCGAGCTCCTACAATGAGCAGTTCTTC
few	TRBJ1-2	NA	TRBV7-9	CASSTGGDNYGYTF	TGTGCCAGCAGCACAGGAGGAGATAACTATGGCTACACCTTC
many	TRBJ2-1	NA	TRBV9	CASSVAGGEYNEQFF	TGTGCCAGCAGCGTAGCTGGCGGGGAGTACAATGAGCAGTTCTTC
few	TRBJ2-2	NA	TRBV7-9	CASSQITGELFF	TGTGCCAGCAGCCAAATCACCGGGGAGCTGTTTTTT
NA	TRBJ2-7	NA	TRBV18	CASSPAGQGLTYEQYF	TGTGCCAGCTCACCCGCTGGGCAGGGCCTAACCTACGAGCAGTACTTC
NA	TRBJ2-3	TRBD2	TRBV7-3	CASSLTSGGRDTQYF	TGTGCCAGCAGCTTAACTAGCGGCGGGAGGGATACGCAGTATTTT
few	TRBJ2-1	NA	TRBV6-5	CASSSGLSSYNEQFF	TGTGCCAGCAGCTCGGGACTCAGCTCCTACAATGAGCAGTTCTTC
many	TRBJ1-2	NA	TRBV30	CAWDTGNHGYTF	TGTGCCTGGGACACCGGGAACCATGGCTACACCTTC
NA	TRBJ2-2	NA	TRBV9	CASSVGVGTMGDTGELFF	TGTGCCAGCAGCGTAGGAGTCGGGACAATGGGTGATACCGGGGAGCTGTTTTTT
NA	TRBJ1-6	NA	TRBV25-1	CASSEYHSNSPLHF	TGTGCCAGCAGTGAATATCACAGCAATTCACCCCTCCACTTT
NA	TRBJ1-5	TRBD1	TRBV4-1	CASSPGQGLEPQHF	TGCGCCAGCAGCCCGGGACAGGGGTTGGAGCCCCAGCATTTT
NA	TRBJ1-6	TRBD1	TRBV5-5	CASSGDRGAYSPLHF	TGTGCCAGCAGCGGAGACAGGGGCGCCTATTCACCCCTCCACTTT
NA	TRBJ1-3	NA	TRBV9	CASSVTTGGNTIYF	TGTGCCAGCAGCGTAACAACAGGAGGAAACACCATATATTTT
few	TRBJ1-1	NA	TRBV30	CAWSAGGRMNTEAFF	TGTGCCTGGAGTGCAGGAGGCCGAATGAACACTGAAGCTTTCTTT
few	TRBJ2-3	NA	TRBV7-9	CASSPPLALHTQYF	TGTGCCAGCAGCCCACCCCTCGCACTACATACGCAGTATTTT
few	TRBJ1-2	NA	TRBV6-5	CASWQSSGYTF	TGTGCCAGCTGGCAGAGCAGTGGCTACACCTTC
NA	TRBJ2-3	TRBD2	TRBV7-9	CASSFQALAGRDTQYF	TGTGCCAGCAGCTTTCAGGCACTAGCGGGAAGAGATACGCAGTATTTT
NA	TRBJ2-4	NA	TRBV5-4	CASSSDSKNIQYF	TGTGCCAGCAGCTCGGACAGCAAAAACATTCAGTACTTC
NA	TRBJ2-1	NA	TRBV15	CATSRDLSSYNEQFF	TGTGCCACCAGCAGAGATCTCTCCAGCTACAATGAGCAGTTCTTC
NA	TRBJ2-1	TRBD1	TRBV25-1	CASNRGLNNEQFF	TGTGCCAGTAACAGGGGGCTAAACAATGAGCAGTTCTTC
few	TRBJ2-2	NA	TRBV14	CASSPRLTGELFF	TGTGCCAGCAGCCCCCGACTTACCGGGGAGCTGTTTTTT
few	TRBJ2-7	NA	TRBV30	CAWSVPTPYEQYF	TGTGCCTGGAGTGTTCCAACACCCTACGAGCAGTACTTC